This is a list of T cell receptor beta chains from one sample in a study of cytomegalovirus exposure and HLA in healthy donors. Sequencing used immunoSEQ multiplex PCR; TCRdb keeps in-frame clones, though not all of them. The sample has over 150,000 clones; about 81% are singletons. The specimen sequenced was PBMCs. All receptors derive from a man in his thirties or forties in good health and CMV-seropositive. Both conserved end residues are part of each CDR3. Clone size is not always given. Where it is, it says once, few, many or a class for expanded clones.

NA,TRBJ1-1,TRBV2,CASSLQMNTEAFF
NA,TRBJ2-1,TRBV11-2,CASSPQRGVYNEQFF
NA,TRBJ2-7,TRBV6-5,CASSLLQGYEQYF
NA,TRBJ1-3,TRBV5-8,CASSSGTSGNTIYF
NA,TRBJ2-3,TRBV5-1,CASSLPLDTQYF
once,TRBJ2-7,TRBV5-1,CASSFGGVKTYEQYF
once,TRBJ1-2,TRBV19,CASSITVADGYTF
NA,TRBJ2-3,TRBV9,CASSAGPGGTDTQYF
NA,TRBJ2-3,TRBV5-4,CASSRLGKRSDTQYF
NA,TRBJ1-2,TRBV7-2,CASSLGGSNYGYTF
once,TRBJ2-7,TRBV5-4,CASSLPSRYEQYF
NA,TRBJ1-5,TRBV4-1,CASSPDRLGNQPQHF
few,TRBJ2-2,TRBV7-3,CASSSDTNTGELFF
NA,TRBJ1-2,TRBV13,CASSGRGPDYGYTF
few,TRBJ2-2,TRBV19,CASSIDYLHRGTGELFF
few,TRBJ2-7,TRBV30,CAWSVGLGSYEQYF
NA,TRBJ2-1,TRBV6-6,CASKTGGGNEQFF
NA,TRBJ1-5,TRBV19,CASSYGQGGKEYQPQHF